This T cell receptor beta chain was profiled in a study of T cell responses to AZD1222 COVID-19 vaccine. A word on this clone: The antigen remains undetermined.

The protocol was immunoSEQ multiplex PCR, while the TCRdb copy is restricted to in-frame clones and leaves out a portion. In the table there are more than 75,000 clones, 85% to 90% of which are singletons. There are 14 residues in the CDR3. Germline loops: CDR1 MNHEY, CDR2 SVGAGI. V shed 5 bases and J 4 bases; nucleotides not matched to a gene: 6. General study results and limits: Donors were largely white British and mainly female; clonal diversity was possibly underestimated.

The sequenced sample was peripheral blood, obtained on day 0 of AZD1222 vaccination. The clonotype was recovered from an adult in good health. V is TRBV6-5 and J is TRBJ2-7, with TRBD1 matching 9 bases. The CDR3 region is CASSLRDRAYEQYF. Written as DNA, the CDR3 is TGTGCCAGCAGTCTTCGGGACAGGGCGTACGAGCAGTACTTC.